The T cell receptor beta chain under discussion was sequenced for a study of blood T cell repertoires in COVID-19. Study information: The United States, Italy and Spain were the sources of the acute and convalescent COVID-19 samples. From T cells, B-cell-depleted T cells, or PBMCs came the material, which was cDNA or gDNA.

The CDR3 is 13 residues long. Germline-derived CDR1 and CDR2 are MNHEY and SVGAGI. J gave up 10 bases and V 7 bases, and 5 bases lay outside the gene matches. Source study methods: Nucleated cell counts were estimated from reference gene primer amplification. The protocol was immunoSEQ multiplex PCR, while the TCRdb copy is restricted to in-frame clones and leaves out a portion. V, J and clone size are those of that table, while D and trimming were read from the DNA. The top ten hold about a tenth of the sample, which has 100,000 to 150,000 clones, approximately 89% seen once. The chain couples TRBV6-5 to TRBJ1-6; TRBD1 aligns across 9 bases. This receptor was obtained from a man aged 50-59 years with acute or convalescent COVID-19. Sequenced input: peripheral blood. The CDR3: CASNMGQGSPLHF. For the CDR3, the DNA is TGTGCCAGCAATATGGGACAGGGATCACCCCTCCACTTT.